A selection of T cell receptor beta chains follows, all from one sample in a study of blood T cell repertoires in COVID-19. Only in-frame clones appear in the TCRdb table, and some are missing; sequencing was by immunoSEQ multiplex PCR. In the table there are roughly 62,000 clones, less than 80% of which are singletons. Material: peripheral blood. All receptors come from a man aged 60 to 69 with acute or convalescent COVID-19. Each CDR3 is given with its conserved first and last residue. Fields, in order: D gene, V gene, J gene, clone size, CDR3 protein, CDR3 DNA. D genes are given only for firm matches. The listing skips clone size in some rows; elsewhere it reads once, few, many or a size class.

TRBD1,TRBV24-1,TRBJ2-2,NA,CATARRGPGELFF,TGTGCCACCGCTCGCAGGGGGCCCGGGGAGCTGTTTTTT
TRBD2,TRBV18,TRBJ2-7,few,CASSPQTSGSQQYF,TGTGCCAGCTCACCTCAGACTAGCGGGAGCCAGCAGTACTTC
TRBD1,TRBV5-1,TRBJ2-7,NA,CASSPGQGGNEQYF,TGCGCCAGCAGCCCAGGACAGGGCGGGAACGAGCAGTACTTC
TRBD1,TRBV19,TRBJ1-5,NA,CASSRGQGVSQPQHF,TGTGCCAGTAGTAGGGGACAGGGCGTATCTCAGCCCCAGCATTTT
TRBD2,TRBV30,TRBJ2-1,NA,CAWSSPGTSGRGPYNEQFF,TGTGCCTGGAGTTCTCCCGGGACTAGCGGGAGGGGCCCCTACAATGAGCAGTTCTTC
TRBD1,TRBV5-1,TRBJ2-1,few,CASSLEQGFYNEQFF,TGCGCCAGCAGCTTGGAACAGGGGTTCTACAATGAGCAGTTCTTC
TRBD2,TRBV5-1,TRBJ2-7,NA,CASSFSRESSYEQYF,TGCGCCAGCAGCTTTTCGCGGGAGAGCTCCTACGAGCAGTACTTC
NA,TRBV9,TRBJ2-6,NA,CASSKGGPDGANVLTF,TGTGCCAGCAGCAAAGGTGGGCCGGATGGGGCCAACGTCCTGACTTTC
TRBD1,TRBV7-3,TRBJ1-2,NA,CASSLGQEGYGYTF,TGTGCCAGCAGCTTAGGACAGGAGGGCTATGGCTACACCTTC
NA,TRBV5-1,TRBJ2-4,NA,CASSLGQALAKNIQYF,TGCGCCAGCAGCTTGGGACAGGCCCTAGCCAAAAACATTCAGTACTTC
NA,TRBV28,TRBJ2-5,NA,CASSRGLVVTQYF,TGTGCCAGCAGCCGAGGGCTAGTGGTGACCCAGTACTTC
TRBD2,TRBV2,TRBJ2-1,NA,CASSVTSGAYNEQFF,TGTGCCAGCAGTGTGACTAGCGGGGCTTACAATGAGCAGTTCTTC
NA,TRBV6-5,TRBJ1-1,NA,CATHRTAKTEAFF,TGTGCCACCCATCGGACAGCCAAGACCGAAGCTTTCTTT
NA,TRBV5-1,TRBJ2-5,NA,CASGWGLGKTQYF,TGCGCCAGCGGCTGGGGACTGGGGAAGACCCAGTACTTC
NA,TRBV4-2,TRBJ1-4,once,CASSQSRGGSVNEKLFF,TGTGCCAGCAGCCAAAGCCGGGGGGGGTCAGTCAATGAAAAACTGTTTTTT
TRBD1,TRBV7-3,TRBJ1-1,NA,CASSPRGATEAFF,TGTGCCAGTTCTCCCAGGGGGGCCACTGAAGCTTTCTTT
NA,TRBV7-9,TRBJ2-3,NA,CASSPQGGISDTQYF,TGTGCCAGCAGCCCACAGGGGGGGATTTCGGATACGCAGTATTTT
NA,TRBV4-1,TRBJ1-6,NA,CASSQVPPRVGNSPLHF,TGCGCCAGCAGCCAAGTCCCCCCCAGGGTGGGGAATTCACCCCTCCACTTT
NA,TRBV7-9,TRBJ1-1,NA,CASSAFTEAFF,TGTGCCAGCAGCGCGTTCACTGAAGCTTTCTTT
TRBD1,TRBV18,TRBJ2-3,NA,CASSLDRGDTQYF,TGTGCCAGCTCCCTGGACAGGGGTGATACGCAGTATTTT
NA,TRBV6-6,TRBJ1-1,NA,CASSWALQGNTEAFF,TGTGCCAGCAGTTGGGCACTTCAGGGGAACACTGAAGCTTTCTTT
NA,TRBV7-9,TRBJ1-3,NA,CASIPGAGSGNTIYF,TGTGCCAGCATCCCTGGGGCTGGCTCTGGAAACACCATATATTTT
NA,TRBV28,TRBJ1-2,few,CASSSPGTIIFGYTF,TGTGCCAGCAGTTCCCCCGGGACAATAATATTTGGCTACACCTTC
NA,TRBV7-9,TRBJ1-5,NA,CASSFADQPQHF,TGTGCCAGCAGCTTCGCGGATCAGCCCCAGCATTTT
TRBD1,TRBV19,TRBJ2-7,NA,CASSIGPRDRAYEQYF,TGTGCCAGTAGTATAGGCCCCCGAGACAGGGCCTACGAGCAGTACTTC
NA,TRBV3-1/TRBV3-2,TRBJ1-1,NA,CASSHRARMNTEAFF,TGTGCCAGCAGCCACCGCGCGCGGATGAACACTGAAGCTTTCTTT
TRBD2,TRBV27,TRBJ2-7,NA,CASSPGTSGRGEQYF,TGTGCCAGCAGCCCCGGGACTAGCGGTCGGGGCGAGCAGTACTTC
TRBD2,TRBV11-3,TRBJ2-1,NA,CASSPRASGSLDEQFF,TGTGCCAGCAGCCCGAGGGCTAGCGGGAGTCTCGATGAGCAGTTCTTC
NA,TRBV5-5,TRBJ2-2,NA,CASSAGQGTTGELFF,TGTGCCAGCAGCGCCGGGCAGGGTACAACCGGGGAGCTGTTTTTT
NA,TRBV20-1,TRBJ1-1,NA,CSAQENTEAFF,TGCAGTGCCCAGGAGAACACTGAAGCTTTCTTT